This T cell receptor (beta chain) was documented in a study of T cell changes during pregnancy in multiple sclerosis. V was pared by 3 bases and J by 4 bases, with 15 bases between. This CDR3 contains 15 residues. The germline gives CDR1 MDHEN, CDR2 SYDVKM. Libraries were prepared by immunoSEQ multiplex PCR; TCRdb keeps only in-frame clonotypes and omits some of them. The table lists tens of thousands of clones, more than 90% of them singletons. Sequenced material: peripheral blood, taken in the third trimester of pregnancy. The chain has TRBV28 and TRBJ1-2; D not resolved. The source of this sequence is a female donor with multiple sclerosis, enrolled in a pregnancy study. CDR3 coding DNA: TGTGCCAGCAGTTTTCGGCGGGGAAGGTCCTATGGCTACACCTTC. Translating gives CASSFRRGRSYGYTF.